What follows are 23 T cell receptor beta chains derived from one specimen sequenced in a study of tumor-infiltrating lymphocytes in oesophageal squamous cell carcinoma. TCRdb re-derived calls from the PCR reads in MiXCR, one entry per CDR3 protein. Of about 12,000 distinct CDR3 sequences listed, approximately 52% were seen once; the top ten hold about 15%. Material for sequencing was normal esophageal tissue next to the tumor. The receptors were gathered from a male donor with esophageal squamous cell carcinoma.

The chain couples TRBV7-2 to TRBJ2-1, with D perhaps matching TRBD2 (5 bases). Germline V gene data show CDR1 as SGHTA and CDR2 as FQGNSA. V dropped 1 base and J dropped 9 bases, with 13 bases sitting between them. CDR3 size: 14 residues. CDR3 residues: CASSLERQAGEQFF. The CDR3 DNA is TGTGCCAGCAGCTTAGAGCGGCAGGCCGGTGAGCAGTTCTTC.

This clonotype occurred many times. J is TRBJ2-5 and V is TRBV4-2; D might be TRBD2 (5 bases). Germline-derived CDR1 and CDR2 are LGHNA and YNFKEQ. The CDR3 covers 18 residues. V was trimmed by 0 bases and J by 0 bases, leaving 17 bases between them. The CDR3 DNA sequence: TGTGCCAGCAGCCAAGATGGTTCCGGGGAGCCGTACCAAGAGACCCAGTACTTC. Its translation: CASSQDGSGEPYQETQYF.

The chain combines TRBV7-3 with TRBJ2-5; D might be TRBD2 (5 bases). The J call is uncertain, as TRBJ2-1 better fits the DNA end. Per germline, CDR1 SGHTA and CDR2 FQGTGA. The CDR3 consists of 14 residues. The CDR3, as DNA: TGTGCCAGCAGCCCCGGACTTGGTTACAATGAGCAGTTCTTC. Amino acids: CASSPGLGYNEQFF.

The gene calls are TRBV7-2 and TRBJ2-6; 8 positions match TRBD1. Germline assignment: CDR1 SGHTA and CDR2 FQGNSA. This CDR3 has 20 amino acids. V lost 3 bases and J lost 0; bases outside the gene matches: 13. CDR3 DNA sequence: TGTGCCAGCAGCTTCCCCCGAGGGGGACAGGACCGCTCTGGGGCCAACGTCCTGACTTTC. Its protein is CASSFPRGGQDRSGANVLTF.

To note about this clonotype: Because it lacks the conserved phenylalanine or tryptophan at the end, this CDR3 is likely a read error. It is unclear where the CDR3 begins or ends on the DNA, so no DNA is shown, and the CDR3 is as TCRdb lists it. This chain links TRBV6-2 or TRBV6-3 with TRBJ2-6; the table calls TRBD2, which could not be checked here. Germline CDR1 MNHEY, CDR2 SVGEGT. The CDR3 has 16 amino acids, counting both end residues. The CDR3 sequence: CASLRDGPSYEQYFGP.

The chain is built from TRBV7-2 and TRBJ1-4; D gene uncertain. This CDR3 comprises 12 residues. Per germline, CDR1 SGHTA and CDR2 FQGNSA. V dropped 5 bases and J dropped 1 base, with 2 bases sitting between them. The CDR3 loop is CASSRTNEKLFF. CDR3 in DNA: TGTGCCAGCAGCCGAACTAATGAAAAACTGTTTTTT.

The chain combines TRBV7-3 with TRBJ2-1; D may correspond to TRBD1 or TRBD2 (5 bases each). Germline V gene lookup returns CDR1 SGHTA and CDR2 FQGTGA. The V end was cut by 2 bases, the J end by 8 bases, with 16 bases between. The CDR3 is made up of 15 amino acids. The CDR3 DNA is TGTGCCAGCAGCTTATTCCCCGGGGCGACCGATGAGCAGTTCTTC. Protein sequence: CASSLFPGATDEQFF.

Many counts were recorded for this clonotype. The chain has TRBV7-8 and TRBJ2-7; D tentatively reads TRBD1 or TRBD2 (5 bases each). CDR3 size: 15 residues. Trimming pared 7 bases from V and 0 bases from J, leaving 16 bases between. In germline, CDR1 is SGHVS, CDR2 FQNEAQ. For the CDR3, the DNA is TGTGCCAGCACCGGTTTTCAGGGACCCTCCTACGAGCAGTACTTC. Translated: CASTGFQGPSYEQYF.

This clonotype came up a few times. This sequence joins TRBV30 and TRBJ2-1; tentative D call: TRBD1 (6 bases). Trimming shortened V by 3 bases and J by 5 bases, and 17 bases separated the two germline ends. There are 15 residues in the CDR3. Germline assignment: CDR1 GTSNPN and CDR2 SVGIG (reference sequence). The CDR3 DNA reads TGTGCCTGGAGGGACGGGACATGGGGTAACAATGAGCAGTTCTTC. Translated: CAWRDGTWGNNEQFF.

This chain links TRBV7-2 with TRBJ2-7, with TRBD2 identical over 7 bases. In germline, CDR1 is SGHTA, CDR2 FQGNSA. The J segment lost 7 bases and the V segment lost 5 bases, leaving 11 bases of the junction unmatched. The CDR3 length is 14 residues. CDR3 coding DNA: TGTGCCAGCAGCCCCCGCGGGGGAATGAATGAGCAGTACTTC. Translated, it gives CASSPRGGMNEQYF.

The rearrangement uses TRBV6-5 and TRBJ2-3; no definite D call. The J call is uncertain, as TRBJ1-1 better fits the DNA end. This CDR3 comprises 12 residues. Germline CDR1 and CDR2: MNHEY and SVGAGI. This CDR3 is CASSERWTEAFF. The CDR3 region has the DNA TGTGCCAGCAGTGAACGCTGGACTGAAGCTTTCTTT.

As concerns this clonotype: It is likely a read error, because the conserved phenylalanine at the end of the CDR3 is missing. Because the CDR3's place on the DNA is in doubt, the DNA is left out and the CDR3 is given as listed by TCRdb. CDR3 sequence: CASSRLGNRDNNEQFFGP. The chain is built from TRBV4-2 and TRBJ2-6; the DNA was not used to check the table's D call, TRBD2. Germline-derived CDR1 and CDR2 are LGHNA and YNFKEQ. The length of the CDR3 is 18 amino acids, counting both ends.

This clonotype was observed many times. V is TRBV2 and J is TRBJ2-1, with 7 nucleotides matching TRBD1. Germline CDR1 is SNHLY and CDR2 is FYNNEI. Trimming cost V 5 bases and J 8 bases; bases outside gene matches: 6. The CDR3 is 13 residues long. CDR3 region: CASSQQGTHEQFF. DNA for the CDR3: TGTGCCAGCAGTCAACAGGGGACCCATGAGCAGTTCTTC.

This clonotype is deemed medium-sized. The chain joins TRBV11-2 to TRBJ2-2; perhaps D is TRBD1 or TRBD2 (5 bases each). CDR1 SGHAT and CDR2 FQNNGV come from the germline V gene. This CDR3 spans 17 amino acids. V lost 6 bases and J 0 bases, leaving 17 bases between the germline ends. The CDR3 spells CASRSMGRTSNTGELFF. In DNA, the CDR3 is TGTGCCAGCAGATCCATGGGACGGACTTCGAACACCGGGGAGCTGTTTTTT. Combining the CDR3 with reference TRBV11-2 and TRBJ2-2 gives the whole variable domain EAGVAQSPRYKIIEKRQSVAFWCNPISGHATLYWYQQILGQGPKLLIQFQNNGVVDDSQLPKDRFSAERLKGVDSTLKIQPAKLEDSAVYLCASRSMGRTSNTGELFFGEGSRLTVL.

This clonotype was observed a single time. The chain recombines TRBV10-3 with TRBJ1-3; a weak D match, TRBD1 (6 bases). Germline V gives CDR1 ENHRY, CDR2 SYGVKD. The CDR3 sequence is 14 residues long. The V end was cut by 10 bases, the J end by 0 bases, with 13 bases between. The CDR3 spells CATQTGLSGNTIYF. Written as DNA, the CDR3 is TGTGCCACACAGACAGGACTCTCTGGAAACACCATATATTTT.

The chain has TRBV7-2 and TRBJ2-3, with 16 positions matching TRBD2. The CDR3 runs 17 residues. J was trimmed by 5 bases and V by 5 bases; bases with no gene match: 7. Germline CDR1 and CDR2: SGHTA and FQGNSA. The DNA for the CDR3 is TGTGCCAGCAGCCCTGGGACTAGCGGGGGGGCGGAAGATACGCAGTATTTT. Its translation is CASSPGTSGGAEDTQYF.

This clonotype was observed at least ten times. The chain couples TRBV2 to TRBJ2-2; 11 nucleotides align to TRBD1. Losses at the gene ends were 7 bases for V and 4 bases for J; bases not matched to a gene: 5. Germline V gene data show CDR1 as SNHLY and CDR2 as FYNNEI. The CDR3 is made up of 15 amino acids. CDR3 sequence: CASKRDRGSTGELFF. The CDR3 DNA sequence: TGTGCCAGCAAGCGGGACAGGGGGAGCACCGGGGAGCTGTTTTTT.

The chain uses TRBV6-6 and TRBJ1-1; 7 bases are a match to TRBD1. V gave up 3 bases and J gave up 8 bases; unmatched junction bases: 6. CDR1 MNHNY and CDR2 SVGAGI come from the germline V gene (reference sequence). The CDR3 covers 13 residues. Here the CDR3 reads CASSYPGGEEAFF. As DNA, the CDR3 is TGTGCCAGCAGTTATCCAGGGGGAGAGGAAGCTTTCTTT.

V and J are TRBV11-2 and TRBJ2-7; 9 bases align to TRBD2. There are 14 residues in the CDR3. The V gene end was trimmed by 2 bases and the J gene end by 3 bases; junction bases not matched to a gene: 2. Germline V lookup: CDR1 SGHAT, CDR2 FQNNGV. The CDR3 reads CASSLSSGGYEQYF. The CDR3 bases are TGTGCCAGCAGCTTAAGTAGCGGGGGCTACGAGCAGTACTTC. Full variable domain (outside the CDR3, taken from reference TRBV11-2 and TRBJ2-7): EAGVAQSPRYKIIEKRQSVAFWCNPISGHATLYWYQQILGQGPKLLIQFQNNGVVDDSQLPKDRFSAERLKGVDSTLKIQPAKLEDSAVYLCASSLSSGGYEQYFGPGTRLTVT.

The chain employs TRBV7-2 and TRBJ2-3, with D possibly being TRBD1 (6 bases). Germline CDR1 reads SGHTA; CDR2 reads FQGNSA. There are 14 residues in the CDR3. V was cut by 3 bases and J by 2 bases, with 9 bases left in between. The CDR3 spells CASSFDRFTDTQYF. The DNA of the CDR3 is TGTGCCAGCAGCTTTGACAGGTTCACAGATACGCAGTATTTT. The variable domain in full, completed from reference TRBV7-2 and TRBJ2-3, reads GAGVSQSPSNKVTEKGKDVELRCDPISGHTALYWYRQSLGQGLEFLIYFQGNSAPDKSGLPSDRFSAERTGGSVSTLTIQRTQQEDSAVYLCASSFDRFTDTQYFGPGTRLTVL.

This chain joins TRBV19 and TRBJ2-7, with D tentatively TRBD2 (5 bases). Trimming took off 6 bases at V and 7 bases at J, with 13 bases between the two ends. CDR3 size: 12 residues. The germline gives CDR1 LNHDA, CDR2 SQIVND (reference sequence). For the CDR3, the DNA is TGTGCCAGTAGGAGCACCGGGGATGAGCAGTACTTC. This gives the protein CASRSTGDEQYF.

The genes are TRBV9 and TRBJ2-1; 7 nucleotides agree with TRBD1. CDR1 and CDR2 from the germline V gene are SGDLS and YYNGEE. The CDR3 loop spans 15 amino acids. Trimming at V came to 0 bases and at J to 7 bases, leaving 7 bases not matched to a gene. The CDR3 loop reads CASSVVDRWGNEQFF. The CDR3, as DNA: TGTGCCAGCAGCGTAGTGGACAGGTGGGGGAATGAGCAGTTCTTC.

This clonotype was counted at least ten times. The chain links TRBV7-3 to TRBJ2-2; 12 bases map to TRBD2. The CDR3 consists of 16 residues. Germline V gene data show CDR1 as SGHTA and CDR2 as FQGTGA. The trim removed 5 bases at V and 5 bases at J, leaving 6 bases unmatched. In DNA form, the CDR3 reads TGTGCCAGCAGCCTCATAGGGACTAGCGGGACCGGGGAGCTGTTTTTT. Translated: CASSLIGTSGTGELFF.